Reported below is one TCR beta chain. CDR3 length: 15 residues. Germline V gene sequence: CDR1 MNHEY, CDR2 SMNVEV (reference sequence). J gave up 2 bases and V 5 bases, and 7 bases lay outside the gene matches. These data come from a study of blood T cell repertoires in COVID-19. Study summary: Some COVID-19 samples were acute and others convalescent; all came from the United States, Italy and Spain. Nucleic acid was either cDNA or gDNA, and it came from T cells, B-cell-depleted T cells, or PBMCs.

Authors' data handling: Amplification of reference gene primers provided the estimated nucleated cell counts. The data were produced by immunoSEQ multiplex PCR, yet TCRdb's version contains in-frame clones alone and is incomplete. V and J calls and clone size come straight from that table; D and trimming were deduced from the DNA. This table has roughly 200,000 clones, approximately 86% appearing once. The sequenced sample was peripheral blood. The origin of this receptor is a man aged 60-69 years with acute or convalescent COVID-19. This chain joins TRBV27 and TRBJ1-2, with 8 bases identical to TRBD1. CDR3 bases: TGTGCCAGCAGTCCTCGGACAGGGACGAACTATGGCTACACCTTC. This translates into CASSPRTGTNYGYTF.